The entry that follows covers one T cell receptor (beta chain) sequence. Its cognate antigen is unknown. This entry comes from a study of T cells after yellow fever vaccination. At the level of the study: Preparation of fractions with low cell numbers was performed using SMART-Seq v4 Ultra Low Input.

The germline V and J ends were trimmed by 6 bases and 8 bases, with 13 bases remaining between them. The CDR3 has 12 amino acids. The germline V gene encodes CDR1 KGHSH and CDR2 LQKENI. UMIs and a universal primer site were added when TCR cDNA was made by 5'RACE template switching. TCRdb itself ran the 5' RACE reads through MiXCR, one entry per CDR3 protein. In the table there are hundreds of thousands of distinct CDR3 sequences, about a fifth of which are singletons. Notes on the study in general: FACS-sorted repertoires might harbor abundant contaminating clonotypes from the bulk population. Subsequent booster samples again held most clones from primary vaccination (less than 98% CD4, about 90% CD8).

Sequences were derived from PBMCs, sampled 15 days after the yellow fever booster vaccination. The origin of this receptor is a man aged 25-45 years who received the YFV17D yellow fever vaccine. The V and J genes are TRBV18 and TRBJ1-1; D may be TRBD1 (5 bases). CDR3 nucleotide sequence: TGTGCCAGCTCCCAACGGGGGTACGAAGCTTTCTTT. Residues: CASSQRGYEAFF.